The rows below give T cell receptor beta chains drawn from one sample of a study of Graves' ophthalmopathy and Graves' hyperthyroidism. In TCRdb, the multiplex PCR reads were re-called with MiXCR into one record per CDR3 protein. The repertoire consists of 170,000 or so distinct CDR3 sequences, with under 45% occurring once and the leading ten covering less than 9.5%. The sequencing sample was made of peripheral blood. All receptors derive from a man aged 25-45 years with Graves' ophthalmopathy. The CDR3 runs from the conserved cysteine through the conserved F or W.

v_gene | CDR3aa
TRBV28 | CASSYGGRETQYF
TRBV2 | CASSGLGTNTEAFF
TRBV6-1 | CASKGPVGRGEQYF
TRBV6-4 | CASSEGHTGELFF
TRBV6-4 | CASSRSKQYF
TRBV28 | CASSSRASYYEQYF
TRBV6-1 | CASHPSGREQYF
TRBV20-1 | CSAVQGMSTEAFF
TRBV6-1 | CASTDQLHSPLHF
TRBV6-2/TRBV6-3 | CASRPEGGAVAFF
TRBV4-1 | CASSTSGSSETQYF
TRBV7-9 | CASSWHDYGYTF
TRBV29-1 | CSAEGRGGPNTEAFF
TRBV28 | CASSLLPARDRGYTF
TRBV7-8 | CASSPGLGRTDTQYF
TRBV12-3/TRBV12-4 | CASSLPSEYEQYF
TRBV19 | CASSDRMNTEAFF
TRBV30 | CAWSAETGFFSPLHF
TRBV24-1 | CATSDSPGPGYSGELFF
TRBV6-1 | CASSLDRGLEAFF
TRBV12-3/TRBV12-4 | CASSFGHFSNQPQHF
TRBV28 | CASSLPDRRYGYTF
TRBV28 | CASSLDWETGPGDDPLETQYF
TRBV12-3/TRBV12-4 | CASALVLAGGHREQYF
TRBV6-1 | CASSRDRETQYF
TRBV6-1 | CASSEVGTQYF
TRBV7-2 | CASTLDGQFQGAFF
TRBV6-1 | CASSIQSYTEAFF
TRBV12-3/TRBV12-4 | CASSQTGDSQETQYF
TRBV6-5 | CASRATTGSYGYTF
TRBV6-5 | CASSYSGSDRGYETQYF
TRBV6-5 | CASSYPRGGNTGELFF
TRBV6-2/TRBV6-3 | CASTPWFVGAQETQYF
TRBV20-1 | CSARDLSAGGPYF
TRBV6-2/TRBV6-3 | CASSYPDGTGAYEQYF
TRBV28 | CASTLRRTGSTREQYF
TRBV4-1 | CASSQVNRDRGRDGYTF
TRBV6-5 | CASSLGLVGSYEQYF
TRBV10-2 | CASSETGTGDGYTF
TRBV6-5 | CASSRGIGNTIYF
TRBV6-5 | CASSLGSEVF
TRBV6-1 | CASSEGTGFSNQPQHF
TRBV13 | CASSLRLAENTGELFF
TRBV27 | CASSLYRGTGELFF
TRBV12-3/TRBV12-4 | CASSRRYTSAGDKETQYF
TRBV5-6 | CASSYRGTGPSEAFF
TRBV7-2 | CASSLGQGSQPQHF
TRBV6-1 | CASSPRTGHSYEQYF
TRBV6-2/TRBV6-3 | CASSVPGDTEAFF
TRBV9 | CASSAEGRARNSPLHF
TRBV2 | CASNGDIQYF
TRBV15 | CATSGDDNRINTEAFF
TRBV2 | CASNIGSGREETQYF
TRBV24-1 | CATSEARFMAQHF
TRBV6-2/TRBV6-3 | CASKGSGGYYEQYF
TRBV10-2 | CASRPWGGSSYEQYF
TRBV6-1 | CASSETGTGRNQPQHF